The clone carrying this T cell receptor beta chain is medium-sized (0.01 to 0.1%). Its antigen is currently unknown. There were no patients who had received any treatment before thyroid surgery. The germline V gene encodes CDR1 MGHRA and CDR2 YSYEKL. The CDR3 has 15 residues. The J segment lost 10 bases and the V segment lost 4 bases, leaving 6 bases of the junction unmatched. These data are taken from a study of metastatic and nonmetastatic thyroid tumors. Study at large: Repertoires from malignant and benign thyroid patients were compared across blood and tumor or nodule tissue.

Findings and caveats of the study: Malignant thyroid tumors reportedly had TCR beta diversity that was significantly higher than in benign nodules, in blood and tumor.

Source study methods: Between-group CDR3 differences, defined by clinicopathological status, yielded a distant-metastasis classifier for papillary thyroid cancer. TCRdb called clones again from the PCR reads with MiXCR. The V and J calls were not made by the authors but by TCRdb's processing. In the table there are approximately 7,900 clones, approximately 27% of which are singletons. The J gene is TRBJ2-1, the V gene TRBV4-1; TRBD2 matches at 14 bases. The receptor was isolated from a female donor with papillary thyroid cancer or a benign thyroid nodule (not recorded which). Some clones in this sample may be carry-over from other donors' samples. Source material: adjacent normal tissue. This chain's CDR3 is CASSLTSGGAGEQFF. The CDR3 nucleotides read TGCGCCAGCAGCCTGACTAGCGGGGGGGCGGGGGAGCAGTTCTTC.